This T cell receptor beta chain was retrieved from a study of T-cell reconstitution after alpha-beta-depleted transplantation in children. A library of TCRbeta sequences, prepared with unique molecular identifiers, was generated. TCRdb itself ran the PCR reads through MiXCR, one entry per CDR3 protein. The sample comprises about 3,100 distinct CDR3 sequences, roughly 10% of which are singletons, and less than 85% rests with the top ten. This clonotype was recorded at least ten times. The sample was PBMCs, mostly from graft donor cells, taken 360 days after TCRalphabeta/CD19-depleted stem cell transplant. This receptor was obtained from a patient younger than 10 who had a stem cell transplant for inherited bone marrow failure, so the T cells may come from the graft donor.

For the CDR3, the DNA is TGTGCCAGCAGCCTGGGGTTCCTTGAGACCCAGTACTTC. The encoded protein is CASSLGFLETQYF. The rearrangement links TRBV7-9 to TRBJ2-5; D is unclear. Germline assignment: CDR1 SEHNR and CDR2 FQNEAQ (reference sequence). V gave up 5 bases and J gave up 5 bases, with 12 bases separating them. CDR3 length: 13 residues.